Shown below are 6 T cell receptor beta chains from a single sample sequenced in a study of OX40 agonist ivuxolimab in advanced cancers. Profiling relied on immunoSEQ multiplex PCR, and the TCRdb table lists in-frame clones only, not all of them. The sample carries tens of thousands of clones, approximately 84% recorded once. The specimen comprised CD4+ or CD8+ T cells sorted from blood, sampled in a trial of the OX40 agonist ivuxolimab. These receptors came from an adult with an advanced solid tumor such as melanoma, head and neck, liver or kidney cancer.

The chain has TRBV19 and TRBJ1-5; TRBD1 agrees at 9 bases. V trimming: 4 bases; J trimming: 3 bases; junction bases outside the gene matches: 7. In germline, CDR1 is LNHDA, CDR2 SQIVND (reference sequence). This CDR3 has 16 residues. CDR3 amino acids: CASSKGQGFLNQPQHF. CDR3 bases: TGTGCCAGTAGTAAGGGACAGGGTTTCCTCAATCAGCCCCAGCATTTT.

V usage is TRBV19 and J usage is TRBJ2-1; either TRBD1 or TRBD2 may fit D (5 bases each). The CDR3 length is 16 residues. V lost 4 bases and J 0 bases, leaving 13 bases between the germline ends. Germline CDR1 reads LNHDA; CDR2 reads SQIVND (reference sequence). CDR3 nucleotides: TGTGCCAGTAGTAACGCAGGGAGAAGCTCCTACAATGAGCAGTTCTTC. Its translation is CASSNAGRSSYNEQFF. Supplemented by reference TRBV19 and TRBJ2-1, the full variable domain reads DGGITQSPKYLFRKEGQNVTLSCEQNLNHDAMYWYRQDPGQGLRLIYYSQIVNDFQKGDIAEGYSVSREKKESFPLTVTSAQKNPTAFYLCASSNAGRSSYNEQFFGPGTRLTVL.

This chain joins TRBV7-9 and TRBJ2-7; TRBD2 matches 7 bases. The trim removed 5 bases at V and 4 bases at J, leaving 11 bases unmatched. The CDR3 sequence is 15 residues long. The germline V gene encodes CDR1 SEHNR and CDR2 FQNEAQ (reference sequence). The CDR3 sequence: CASSTGGSPVYEQYF. The CDR3 DNA follows: TGTGCCAGCAGCACGGGAGGTTCCCCGGTATACGAGCAGTACTTC.

The V gene is TRBV18, the J gene TRBJ1-6, with D uncertain. This CDR3 comprises 13 residues. Germline V gives CDR1 KGHSH, CDR2 LQKENI. Between the trimmed V and J ends, which lost 5 bases and 8 bases, there was a span of 10 bases. Here the CDR3 reads CASSTSQDSPLHF. CDR3 DNA: TGTGCCAGCTCAACCTCCCAAGATTCACCCCTCCACTTT.

The V call is TRBV7-6, the J call TRBJ1-1; D uncertain. The CDR3 spans 14 residues. Deletions cut 5 bases from V and 1 base from J, with 11 bases between. Germline lookup yields CDR1 SGHVS and CDR2 FNYEAQ. The CDR3 here is CASSAVATNTEAFF. Here the CDR3 DNA reads TGTGCCAGCAGCGCCGTAGCAACGAACACTGAAGCTTTCTTT.

The J gene is TRBJ2-2, the V gene TRBV7-3; 9 bases agree with TRBD2. Germline V CDR1 and CDR2: SGHTA, FQGTGA. V was pared by 7 bases and J by 2 bases, with 5 bases of the junction left unmatched. This CDR3 comprises 15 residues. CDR3 residues: CASIPTSGNTGELFF. CDR3 nucleotides: TGTGCCAGCATACCGACTAGCGGAAACACCGGGGAGCTGTTTTTT.